This T cell receptor (beta chain) was captured by sequencing in a study of cytomegalovirus exposure and HLA in healthy donors. The CDR3 loop spans 12 amino acids. Trimming took 10 bases from V and 5 from J, leaving 11 bases between them. CDR1 and CDR2 from the germline V gene are ENHRY and SYGVKD. PCR amplification relied on 60 Vbeta primers (plus 13 Jbeta primers). The repertoire was sequenced with immunoSEQ multiplex PCR; TCRdb's copy has only in-frame clones and lacks some. The listing records 120,000 to 150,000 clones. The material sequenced was PBMCs. The clonotype was recovered from a man aged 40-55 years in good health and CMV-seronegative. V and J are TRBV10-3 and TRBJ2-2, with D maybe TRBD1 (5 bases). The CDR3 sequence: CATQGGTGELFF. The CDR3 bases are TGTGCCACGCAGGGCGGAACCGGGGAGCTGTTTTTT.